This T cell receptor beta chain was obtained from a study of pediatric ulcerative colitis. The CDR3 is 14 residues long. V was pared by 6 bases and J by 6 bases, with 7 bases of the junction left unmatched. The germline CDR1 and CDR2 sequences are KGHSH and LQKENI. Data came from immunoSEQ multiplex PCR; TCRdb stores just in-frame clones and leaves some out. The sample has 54,000 or so clones; 80% to 90% are singletons. The sample taken for sequencing was blood. This chain links TRBV18 with TRBJ1-4; TRBD1 matches at 7 bases. The TCR originated in a boy between 10 and 17 years old who was a control in a study of pediatric ulcerative colitis. This CDR3 is CASSEQGRYEKLFF. DNA for the CDR3: TGTGCCAGCTCGGAACAGGGGAGGTATGAAAAACTGTTTTTT.